This T cell receptor (beta chain) was recorded in a study of T cell responses to AZD1222 COVID-19 vaccine. Study details: Whether given at about 4 or about 12 weeks, second doses were pooled. Notes on the study in general: Only a handful of people who got AZD1222 tested seropositive at baseline.

The protocol was immunoSEQ multiplex PCR, while the TCRdb copy is restricted to in-frame clones and leaves out a portion. The table shows approximately 110,000 clones, with about 90% occurring only once. As for this clone: The antigen remains undetermined.

CDR3 length equals 17 residues. Germline values: CDR1 SNHLY, CDR2 FYNNEI. The V gene lost 0 bases and the J gene lost 0 bases, with 14 bases spanning the gap. The sample here was peripheral blood, taken on day 0 of AZD1222 vaccination. This sequence originates from an adult in good health. The rearrangement uses TRBV2 and TRBJ1-2; D may be TRBD1 (5 bases). CDR3 in amino acids: CASSEAAVGATNYGYTF. The CDR3 nucleotides read TGTGCCAGCAGTGAAGCGGCGGTAGGGGCGACTAACTATGGCTACACCTTC.